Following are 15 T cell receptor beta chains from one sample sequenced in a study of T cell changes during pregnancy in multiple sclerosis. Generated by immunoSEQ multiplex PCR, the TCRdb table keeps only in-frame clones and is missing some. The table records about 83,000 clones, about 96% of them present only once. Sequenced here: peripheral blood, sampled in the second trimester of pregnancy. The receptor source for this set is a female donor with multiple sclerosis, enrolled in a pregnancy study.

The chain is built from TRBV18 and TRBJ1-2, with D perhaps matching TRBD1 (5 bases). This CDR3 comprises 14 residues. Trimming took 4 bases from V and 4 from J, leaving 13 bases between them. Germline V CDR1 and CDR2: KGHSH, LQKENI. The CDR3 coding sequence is TGTGCCAGCTCACTGAACCGGGACTTCTATGGCTACACCTTC. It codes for CASSLNRDFYGYTF.

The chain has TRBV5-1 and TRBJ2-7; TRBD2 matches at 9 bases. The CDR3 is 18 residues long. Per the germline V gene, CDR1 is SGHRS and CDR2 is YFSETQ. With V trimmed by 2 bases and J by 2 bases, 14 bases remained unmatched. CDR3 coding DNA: TGCGCCAGCAGCTTTTGGACAGAAACTAGCGGGTACCCCTACGAGCAGTACTTC. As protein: CASSFWTETSGYPYEQYF.

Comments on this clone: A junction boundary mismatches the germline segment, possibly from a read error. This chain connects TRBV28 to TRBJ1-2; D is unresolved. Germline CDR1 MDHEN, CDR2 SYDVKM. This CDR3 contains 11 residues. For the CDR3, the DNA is TGTGCCAGCAGTTTACTACGCACAGTTCAATTC. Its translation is CASSLLRTVQF.

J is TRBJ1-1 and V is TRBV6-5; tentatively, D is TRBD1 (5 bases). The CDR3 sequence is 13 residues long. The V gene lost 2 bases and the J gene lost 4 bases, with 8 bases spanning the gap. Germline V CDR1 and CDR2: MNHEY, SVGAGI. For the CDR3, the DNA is TGTGCCAGCAGTTACGGGGCGCGCACTGAAGCTTTCTTT. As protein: CASSYGARTEAFF.

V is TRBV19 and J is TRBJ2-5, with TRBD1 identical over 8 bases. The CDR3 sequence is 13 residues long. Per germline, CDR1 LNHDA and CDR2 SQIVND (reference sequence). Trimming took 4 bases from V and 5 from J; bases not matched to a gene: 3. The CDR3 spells CASSSRGRETQYF. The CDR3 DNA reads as TGTGCCAGTAGTAGCAGGGGGCGGGAGACCCAGTACTTC.

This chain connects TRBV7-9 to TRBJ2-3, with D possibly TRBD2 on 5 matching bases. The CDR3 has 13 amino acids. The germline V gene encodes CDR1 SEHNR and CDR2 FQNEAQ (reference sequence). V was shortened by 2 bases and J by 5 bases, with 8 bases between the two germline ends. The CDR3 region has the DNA TGTGCCAGCAGCTTATCCGGGAAAGATACGCAGTATTTT. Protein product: CASSLSGKDTQYF.

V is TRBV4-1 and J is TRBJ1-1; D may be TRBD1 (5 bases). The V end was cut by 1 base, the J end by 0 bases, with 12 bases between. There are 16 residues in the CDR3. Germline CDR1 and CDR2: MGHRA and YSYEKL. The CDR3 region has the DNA TGCGCCAGCAGCCAAGGGACACGGCCCATGAACACTGAAGCTTTCTTT. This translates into CASSQGTRPMNTEAFF.

In DNA, the CDR3 is TGTGCCAGCAGTTCGACTAGCGGGAGGTATGAGCAGTTCTTC. Protein: CASSSTSGRYEQFF. This chain connects TRBV27 to TRBJ2-1; 13 nucleotides align to TRBD2. This CDR3 is 14 amino acids long. Germline V gene data show CDR1 as MNHEY and CDR2 as SMNVEV (reference sequence). J lost 8 bases, V lost 4 bases, and 2 bases had no gene match.

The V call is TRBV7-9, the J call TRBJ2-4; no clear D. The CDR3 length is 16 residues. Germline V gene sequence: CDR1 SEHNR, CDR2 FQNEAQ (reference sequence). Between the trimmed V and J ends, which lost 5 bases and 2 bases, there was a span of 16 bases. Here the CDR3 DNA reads TGTGCCAGCAGCACAAATACTGACACCCCCAAAAACATTCAGTACTTC. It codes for CASSTNTDTPKNIQYF.

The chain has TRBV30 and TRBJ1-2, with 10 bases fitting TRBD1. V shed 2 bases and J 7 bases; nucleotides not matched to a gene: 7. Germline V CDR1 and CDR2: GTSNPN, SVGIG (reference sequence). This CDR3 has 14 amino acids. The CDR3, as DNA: TGTGCCTGGAGTACATCCGGGACAGGGGCTGGCTACACCTTC. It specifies CAWSTSGTGAGYTF. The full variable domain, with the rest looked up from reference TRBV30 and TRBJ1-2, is SQTIHQWPATLVQPVGSPLSLECTVEGTSNPNLYWYRQAAGRGLQLLFYSVGIGQISSEVPQNLSASRPQDRQFILSSKKLLLSDSGFYLCAWSTSGTGAGYTFGSGTRLTVV.

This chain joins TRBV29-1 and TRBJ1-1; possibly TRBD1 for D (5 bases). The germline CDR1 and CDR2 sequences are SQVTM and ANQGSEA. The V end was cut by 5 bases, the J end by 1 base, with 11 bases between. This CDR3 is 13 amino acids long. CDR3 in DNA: TGCAGCGTTACCTTCCAGGGGAACACTGAAGCTTTCTTT. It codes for CSVTFQGNTEAFF.

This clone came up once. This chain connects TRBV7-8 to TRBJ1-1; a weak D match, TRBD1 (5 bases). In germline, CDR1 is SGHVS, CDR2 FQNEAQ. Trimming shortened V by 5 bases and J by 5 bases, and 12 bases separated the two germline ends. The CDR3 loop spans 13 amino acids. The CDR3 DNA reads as TGTGCCAGCAGCCCCTTGGGGCGTACTGAAGCTTTCTTT. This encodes CASSPLGRTEAFF.

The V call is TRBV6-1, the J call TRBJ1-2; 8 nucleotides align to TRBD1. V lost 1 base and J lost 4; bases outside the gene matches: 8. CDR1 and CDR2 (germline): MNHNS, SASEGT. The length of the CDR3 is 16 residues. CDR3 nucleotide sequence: TGTGCCAGCAGTGAAGGAACAGGGGGTTACGGCTATGGCTACACCTTC. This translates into CASSEGTGGYGYGYTF.

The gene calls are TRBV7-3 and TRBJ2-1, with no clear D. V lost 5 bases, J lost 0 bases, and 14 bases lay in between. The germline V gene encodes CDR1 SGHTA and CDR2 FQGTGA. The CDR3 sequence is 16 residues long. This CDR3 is CASSPNRVSSYNEQFF. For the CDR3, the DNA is TGTGCCAGCAGCCCCAACCGGGTGAGCTCCTACAATGAGCAGTTCTTC.

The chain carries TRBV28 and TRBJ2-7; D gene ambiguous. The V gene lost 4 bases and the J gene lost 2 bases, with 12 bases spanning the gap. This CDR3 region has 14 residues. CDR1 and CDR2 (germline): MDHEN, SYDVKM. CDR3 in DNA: TGTGCCAGCAGTTCCGGTCTACTTACCTACGAGCAGTACTTC. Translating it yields CASSSGLLTYEQYF.